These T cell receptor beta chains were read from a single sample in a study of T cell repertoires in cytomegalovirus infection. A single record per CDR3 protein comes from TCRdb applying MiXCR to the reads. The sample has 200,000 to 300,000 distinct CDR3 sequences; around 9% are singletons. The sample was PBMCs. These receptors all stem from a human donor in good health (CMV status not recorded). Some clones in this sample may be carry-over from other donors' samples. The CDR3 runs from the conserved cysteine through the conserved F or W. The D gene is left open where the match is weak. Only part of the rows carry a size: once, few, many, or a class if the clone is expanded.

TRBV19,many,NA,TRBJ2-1,TGTGCCAGTACCGGATGGGCGGGGCAGCACTACAATGAGCAGTTCTTC,CASTGWAGQHYNEQFF
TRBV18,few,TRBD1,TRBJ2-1,TGTGCCAGCTCACACTCCGGGACAGGCGTTCCCCCGTTCTTC,CASSHSGTGVPPFF
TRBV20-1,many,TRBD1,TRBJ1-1,TGCAGTGCTAGACAGGGGGTGAACACTGAAGCTTTCTTT,CSARQGVNTEAFF
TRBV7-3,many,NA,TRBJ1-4,TGTGCCAGCAGCTTAACCCCTCTGGAAAAACTGTTTTTT,CASSLTPLEKLFF
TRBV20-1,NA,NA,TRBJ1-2,TGCAGTGCCCGAAGGGGGGGGGCAAATGGCTACACCTTC,CSARRGGANGYTF
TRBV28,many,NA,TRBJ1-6,TGTGCCAGCAGTTTACGACATCTACTAAGTTCGGATTCACCCCTCCACTTT,CASSLRHLLSSDSPLHF
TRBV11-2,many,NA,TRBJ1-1,TGTGCCAGCAGCCCCCAACAGCCCGAGGCTTTCTTT,CASSPQQPEAFF
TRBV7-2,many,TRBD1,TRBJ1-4,TGTGCCAGCAGCTTAGGGGACAGGGTATATGAAAAACTGTTTTTT,CASSLGDRVYEKLFF
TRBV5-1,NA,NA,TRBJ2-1,TGCGCCAGCAGCTTGGCGCCGTCACCTGAGCAGTTCTTC,CASSLAPSPEQFF
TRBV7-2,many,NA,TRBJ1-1,TGTGCCAGCAGCTTGGACACCCTGGCTTTCTTT,CASSLDTLAFF
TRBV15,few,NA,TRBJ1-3,TGTGCCACCAGCAGAGATAAAGGAACTCTAACGGGAAACACCATATATTTT,CATSRDKGTLTGNTIYF
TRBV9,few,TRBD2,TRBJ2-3,TGTGCCAGCACCATTAGCGGGTCAGGCACAGATACGCAGTATTTT,CASTISGSGTDTQYF
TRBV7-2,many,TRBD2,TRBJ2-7,TGTGCCAGCAGCTTGATGACTAGCGGGAGGGGGTACGAGCAGTACTTC,CASSLMTSGRGYEQYF
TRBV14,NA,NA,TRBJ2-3,TGTGCCAGCAGCCAGATGACAGCTCCCACAGATACGCAGTATTTT,CASSQMTAPTDTQYF